This T cell receptor (beta chain) was sequenced in a study of regulatory T cells in long-lasting Graves disease. Notes on the study in general: Only peripheral blood was studied, not thyroid tissue.

Documented time point: newly diagnosed GD, antithyroid drugs for less than 3 months. Scientists built the TCR library using RNA that was extracted from PBMCs. According to the study, TCR beta libraries were built with iRepertoire HTBI primers and CDR3-region Arm-PCR. TCRdb reanalysed the multiplex PCR reads using MiXCR and keeps one entry per CDR3 protein. The sample carries some 500,000 distinct CDR3 sequences, roughly 15% recorded once. V was cut by 7 bases and J by 6 bases, with 16 bases left in between. Germline CDR1 reads LNHDA; CDR2 reads SQIVND (reference sequence). The CDR3 has 14 amino acids. A note on this clonotype: As yet, its antigen is unknown.

These sequences were also reported in another study, on T cells in Graves' hyperthyroidism and ophthalmopathy. Per that study: TCR CDR3 regions were first amplified by RT-PCR with HTBI primers.

This specimen was peripheral blood mononuclear cells (PBMCs), taken at new diagnosis, from a patient treated with antithyroid drugs. The clonotype comes from a woman between 40 and 65 years old with Graves disease. V gene TRBV19 combines with J gene TRBJ2-4, with a weak D call TRBD2 (6 bases). CDR3 amino acids: CASKESGWGNIQYF. As DNA, the CDR3 is TGTGCCAGTAAGGAGAGCGGGTGGGGAAACATTCAGTACTTC.